These T cell receptor beta chains were read from a single sample in a study of cytomegalovirus exposure and HLA in healthy donors. Sequenced by immunoSEQ multiplex PCR; TCRdb stores in-frame clones only, minus some. Of about 130,000 clones listed, about 87% are singletons. The sequenced material came from PBMCs. The receptors shown here come from a woman aged 25 to 39 in good health and CMV-seropositive. Both conserved end residues are part of each CDR3. A D gene is named only where the DNA matches it firmly. The listing skips clone size in some rows; elsewhere it reads once, few, many or a size class.

TGCAGCGGATATCCAGCGGGAGCCTACAATGAGCAGTTCTTC	CSGYPAGAYNEQFF	-	TRBV29-1	TRBD2	TRBJ2-1
TGTGCCAGCATGGACAGGGGGCGAGGGGACACTGAAGCTTTCTTT	CASMDRGRGDTEAFF	-	TRBV28	TRBD1	TRBJ1-1
TGTGCCATTCGAGAGTATGGCTACACCTTC	CAIREYGYTF	-	TRBV7-9	-	TRBJ1-2
TGTGCCAGCAGTTCCTACAGCTACGAGCAGTACTTC	CASSSYSYEQYF	once	TRBV2	-	TRBJ2-7
TGCAGCGTATTCAGGGGTAGTGGCACTGAAGCTTTCTTT	CSVFRGSGTEAFF	-	TRBV29-1	-	TRBJ1-1
TGTGCCAGCAGCTCGGTCTCTAGCGGGGGTTCGGAGACCCAGTACTTC	CASSSVSSGGSETQYF	once	TRBV5-4	TRBD2	TRBJ2-5
TGTGCCAGCAGCTTGGTCTTCGGACAGGGGGCATCGGGTGGCTACACCTTC	CASSLVFGQGASGGYTF	-	TRBV5-6	TRBD1	TRBJ1-2
TGTGCCAGCAGCCTACGATTCGGGGGGGCAAGGTACAATGAGCAGTTCTTC	CASSLRFGGARYNEQFF	-	TRBV11-2	TRBD2	TRBJ2-1
TGTGCCAGCAGCTTAGTTCGGTTTGATACGCAGTATTTT	CASSLVRFDTQYF	-	TRBV11-2	-	TRBJ2-3
TGTGCCACCAGCAGAGACAGAGGCCGCAATCAGCCCCAGCATTTT	CATSRDRGRNQPQHF	-	TRBV15	-	TRBJ1-5
TGCGCCAGCAGCCAAGACCCGACAGGGGAGGGCCCGGACGAGCAGTATTTT	CASSQDPTGEGPDEQYF	-	TRBV4-1	-	TRBJ2-3
TGTGCCAGCAGCTTAGGTGGGGCGGGATCCTACGAGCAGTACTTC	CASSLGGAGSYEQYF	-	TRBV7-9	-	TRBJ2-7
TGCAGTGCTACTCCCAGGGGTGAGCAGTTCTTC	CSATPRGEQFF	-	TRBV20-1	-	TRBJ2-1
TGTGCCAGCTCGCAGGATTTCTATAATTCACCCCTCCACTTT	CASSQDFYNSPLHF	-	TRBV7-2	-	TRBJ1-6
TGTGCCAGCAGTGAGGAAGACAGTCGCGAGCAGTACTTC	CASSEEDSREQYF	-	TRBV2	-	TRBJ2-7
TGTGCCAGCAGCGTAACTAAAACAGGGACTAATGAAAAACTGTTTTTT	CASSVTKTGTNEKLFF	-	TRBV7-9	-	TRBJ1-4
TGTGCCAGCGGGCAGAACACTTATCAGCCCCAGCATTTT	CASGQNTYQPQHF	-	TRBV2	-	TRBJ1-5
TGTGCCAGCAGTGAGTCGTCAGGGGGACTTCGAGAGACCCAGTACTTC	CASSESSGGLRETQYF	-	TRBV2	-	TRBJ2-5
TGTGCCAGCAGCCGGACAGCCCGCACAGATACGCAGTATTTT	CASSRTARTDTQYF	-	TRBV7-6	-	TRBJ2-3
TGTGCCAGCAGTTACGGGGGAGGTCAGCCCCAGCATTTT	CASSYGGGQPQHF	-	TRBV6-5	-	TRBJ1-5
TGTGCCAGCAGTCCGGGGACAGGGAGGACAGATACGCAGTATTTT	CASSPGTGRTDTQYF	-	TRBV27	TRBD1	TRBJ2-3
TGTGCCAGCAGTGTCCGTAGCGGCCTCTACAATGAGCAGTTCTTC	CASSVRSGLYNEQFF	-	TRBV2	-	TRBJ2-1
TGTGCCATCAGACTCAGGGCGGCGTCTCAAAAACTGTTTTTT	CAIRLRAASQKLFF	-	TRBV10-3	-	TRBJ1-4
TGTGCCAGCAGTCCACTGACTAGCGGGAGCGATACGCAGTATTTT	CASSPLTSGSDTQYF	-	TRBV28	TRBD2	TRBJ2-3
TGTGCCAGTAGTCCCGCGGGCGGCCGTGCTTACAATGAGCAGTTCTTC	CASSPAGGRAYNEQFF	-	TRBV19	-	TRBJ2-1
TGCGCCAGCAGTGCCCTAAGCGGGGGGAACAATGAGCAGTTCTTC	CASSALSGGNNEQFF	-	TRBV10-2	TRBD2	TRBJ2-1
TGCGCCAGCAGCCAAGGTGCCAGTGCAAGTGTATTATATGAGCAGTTCTTC	CASSQGASASVLYEQFF	once	TRBV4-1	-	TRBJ2-1
TGCGCCAGCAGCTTGCGGGACAGTATTTGGGGATGGAATGAGCAGTTCTTC	CASSLRDSIWGWNEQFF	-	TRBV5-1	TRBD1	TRBJ2-1
TGTGCCAGCAGCCAAGGCCCAGAGGGTCGCCGGGGGAGTCTAGAGACCCAGTACTTC	CASSQGPEGRRGSLETQYF	-	TRBV14	-	TRBJ2-5
TGTGCCACCAGCAGAGACCGCGGGAGCGAGCAGTACTTC	CATSRDRGSEQYF	-	TRBV15	TRBD2	TRBJ2-7
TGTGCCAGCAGCTTGACAGGGGGGGTCCAAGAGACCCAGTACTTC	CASSLTGGVQETQYF	-	TRBV5-4	-	TRBJ2-5
TGTGCCAGCAGCGGGAATACAGGGGGCGGCTACAATGAGCAGTTCTTC	CASSGNTGGGYNEQFF	-	TRBV27	TRBD1	TRBJ2-1
TGTGCCAGCAGCCCCTCGGGAAAGGAGGACGAGCAGTACTTC	CASSPSGKEDEQYF	-	TRBV5-4	-	TRBJ2-7
TGTGCCAGCGGGGAGGTGCAGTCCAATGAGCAGTTCTTC	CASGEVQSNEQFF	-	TRBV27	-	TRBJ2-1
TGTGCCAGCAGACCCCGCCACTTAGCCAAAAACATTCAGTACTTC	CASRPRHLAKNIQYF	-	TRBV27	-	TRBJ2-4
TGCGCCAGCAGCCACTCAACAGGGTACCAAGAGACCCAGTACTTC	CASSHSTGYQETQYF	-	TRBV4-1	-	TRBJ2-5
TGTGCCAGCAGCTTAGATCGAGGACAGCCCCAGCATTTT	CASSLDRGQPQHF	-	TRBV11-2	-	TRBJ1-5
TGTGCCAGTAGTATCAGTCCGGGACTCAATGAGCAGTTCTTC	CASSISPGLNEQFF	-	TRBV19	-	TRBJ2-1
TGCGCCAGCAGCCAACAGCTTACAACCTACAATGAGCAGTTCTTC	CASSQQLTTYNEQFF	-	TRBV5-1	-	TRBJ2-1
TGTGCCAGCAGCCAGAGGGGCCCGCGGGAGATCCCCCTTGTCGGCACAGATACGCAGTATTTT	CASSQRGPREIPLVGTDTQYF	-	TRBV4-2	TRBD2	TRBJ2-3
TGTGCCACCAGACGTGGTTTGATAGCGGGGGGCAAAACTAGCACAGATACGCAGTATTTT	CATRRGLIAGGKTSTDTQYF	-	TRBV15	TRBD2	TRBJ2-3
TGTGCCAGCAGTTTACAGGGTCGCTATGGCTACACCTTC	CASSLQGRYGYTF	-	TRBV2	-	TRBJ1-2
TGTGCCAGCAGTGAAGTGTACTCCGGCTCCTACGAGCAGTACTTC	CASSEVYSGSYEQYF	-	TRBV2	-	TRBJ2-7
TGTGCCAGCAGTGCTTGGGACAGGGGGGGCAATTCACCCCTCCACTTT	CASSAWDRGGNSPLHF	few	TRBV2	TRBD1	TRBJ1-6
TGTGCCAGCTCCCAGGGTTTTGATAGCAATCAGCCCCAGCATTTT	CASSQGFDSNQPQHF	once	TRBV6-1	-	TRBJ1-5
TGTGCCAGCAGCCCGCCCGGGGACAGGGTTGGTGGCTACACCTTC	CASSPPGDRVGGYTF	-	TRBV5-5	TRBD1	TRBJ1-2
TGCGCCAGCAGCTTGGTACAGGGGGGCGAAAAACTGTTTTTT	CASSLVQGGEKLFF	-	TRBV5-1	TRBD1	TRBJ1-4
TGTGCCAGCTTGGCGGGAGCCTACGCCGGGGAGCTGTTTTTT	CASLAGAYAGELFF	-	TRBV6-1	TRBD2	TRBJ2-2
TGTGCCAGCAGTCCCAGGGACAGGGCCTACGAGCAGTACTTC	CASSPRDRAYEQYF	-	TRBV27	TRBD1	TRBJ2-7
TGTGCCAGTAGAGACAGATCTAATGAAAAACTGTTTTTT	CASRDRSNEKLFF	few	TRBV28	-	TRBJ1-4
TGCGCCAGCAGCTCGAAGCTAGCGCTCAATGAGCAGTTCTTC	CASSSKLALNEQFF	-	TRBV5-1	-	TRBJ2-1
TGTGCCAGCAGCTTGGCGGCGGGAGCCAATGAGCAGTTCTTC	CASSLAAGANEQFF	once	TRBV5-4	TRBD2	TRBJ2-1
TGTGCCAGCAGTTTCCAGGGGGCTGGGGACACCGGGGAGCTGTTTTTT	CASSFQGAGDTGELFF	-	TRBV28	TRBD1	TRBJ2-2
TGTGCCAGCAGTATAACGCCCGGGACAGGGGGCGCCGGTGAAAAACTGTTTTTT	CASSITPGTGGAGEKLFF	-	TRBV27	TRBD1	TRBJ1-4
TGTGCCAGCAGTTTTTGGGACAGAAACACCGGGGAGCTGTTTTTT	CASSFWDRNTGELFF	-	TRBV27	TRBD1	TRBJ2-2
TGTGCCAGCTATGGACAGGGAGGCGAGCAGTACTTC	CASYGQGGEQYF	-	TRBV27	TRBD1	TRBJ2-7
TGTGCCAGCAGCTCATTCGGACAGCTCGGCACTGAAGCTTTCTTT	CASSSFGQLGTEAFF	-	TRBV11-2	-	TRBJ1-1
TGTGCCAGCAGCTTAGCGGGACAGGTGAACGAGCAGTACTTC	CASSLAGQVNEQYF	-	TRBV7-9	TRBD1	TRBJ2-7
TGTGCCAGCAGTATAGGGGGACAGCAAGAGACCCAGTACTTC	CASSIGGQQETQYF	-	TRBV7-9	TRBD1	TRBJ2-5
TGTGCCAGCAGTGACTCTCAGGGCTCCTACAATGAGCAGTTCTTC	CASSDSQGSYNEQFF	-	TRBV6-4	-	TRBJ2-1